Listed below are T cell receptor beta chains from one sample, sequenced in a study of T cell changes during pregnancy in multiple sclerosis. Using immunoSEQ multiplex PCR, the repertoire was profiled, and TCRdb retains in-frame clones only, with some absent. The sample holds about 39,000 clones, 94% seen once. The sequencing here drew on CD4+ T cells from peripheral blood mononuclear cells, taken after pregnancy. These receptors were taken from a female donor with multiple sclerosis, enrolled in a pregnancy study. Each CDR3 is given with its conserved first and last residue. Fields, in order: CDR3 DNA, CDR3 protein, clone size, V gene, J gene, D gene. The D gene is left open where the match is weak. Where a row states a size, it is once, few, many or the class of an expanded clone; other rows omit it.

CDR3nt: TGTGCCAGCAGCTCTAGGGGCCCCGATGAGCAGTTCTTC
CDR3aa: CASSSRGPDEQFF
abundance: -
v_gene: TRBV7-9
j_gene: TRBJ2-1
d_gene: -

CDR3nt: TGTGCCAGCAGCTCTCTCCGGGACAGCGAAAAACTGTTTTTT
CDR3aa: CASSSLRDSEKLFF
abundance: -
v_gene: TRBV7-9
j_gene: TRBJ1-4
d_gene: TRBD1

CDR3nt: TGTGCCAGCACCTGGGGGAGGGACTATGGCTACACCTTC
CDR3aa: CASTWGRDYGYTF
abundance: -
v_gene: TRBV6-1
j_gene: TRBJ1-2
d_gene: -

CDR3nt: TGTGCCAGCAGTCCCCCCGGTGTCGGGGGGGCCGGGGAGCTGTTTTTT
CDR3aa: CASSPPGVGGAGELFF
abundance: -
v_gene: TRBV25-1
j_gene: TRBJ2-2
d_gene: TRBD2

CDR3nt: TGTGCCAGCTCACCACCGGAGGGGCAGGGAGCCTACAATGAGCAGTTCTTC
CDR3aa: CASSPPEGQGAYNEQFF
abundance: -
v_gene: TRBV18
j_gene: TRBJ2-1
d_gene: -

CDR3nt: TGCGCCAGCAGCAGAGGACAGGGGAATAATGAAAAACTGTTTTTT
CDR3aa: CASSRGQGNNEKLFF
abundance: -
v_gene: TRBV5-1
j_gene: TRBJ1-4
d_gene: TRBD1

CDR3nt: TGTGCCAGCAGGCAAGCGGGGGGCGGCGTCTACGAGCAGTACTTC
CDR3aa: CASRQAGGGVYEQYF
abundance: few
v_gene: TRBV27
j_gene: TRBJ2-7
d_gene: TRBD2

CDR3nt: TGTGCCAGCAGCTTAGGAGCACTAGCGGGGGTATCCGGGGAGCTGTTTTTT
CDR3aa: CASSLGALAGVSGELFF
abundance: -
v_gene: TRBV7-9
j_gene: TRBJ2-2
d_gene: TRBD2

CDR3nt: TGTGCCAGCAGCAGCGGGACAGGTTCTAACTATGGCTACACCTTC
CDR3aa: CASSSGTGSNYGYTF
abundance: -
v_gene: TRBV5-5
j_gene: TRBJ1-2
d_gene: TRBD1

CDR3nt: TGTGCCAGCAGAGAGGGGGGGAACCAAGAGACCCAGTACTTC
CDR3aa: CASREGGNQETQYF
abundance: once
v_gene: TRBV6-5
j_gene: TRBJ2-5
d_gene: -

CDR3nt: TGTGCCAGTAGCTTCCTGGCAGCAGATACGCAGTATTTT
CDR3aa: CASSFLAADTQYF
abundance: -
v_gene: TRBV19
j_gene: TRBJ2-3
d_gene: -

CDR3nt: TGTGCCAGCAGCTTGATCGGGAGGGGTCAAGAGACCCAGTACTTC
CDR3aa: CASSLIGRGQETQYF
abundance: -
v_gene: TRBV5-6
j_gene: TRBJ2-5
d_gene: TRBD2

CDR3nt: TGTGCCAGCAGCCCGGGGGGGGCAAGCGAGCAGTACTTC
CDR3aa: CASSPGGASEQYF
abundance: -
v_gene: TRBV7-2
j_gene: TRBJ2-7
d_gene: TRBD2

CDR3nt: TGTGCCAGCAGCCGTCAGGGTCCAGATACGCAGTATTTT
CDR3aa: CASSRQGPDTQYF
abundance: -
v_gene: TRBV7-9
j_gene: TRBJ2-3
d_gene: -

CDR3nt: TGTGCCTGGAGTTCTGGGTCAGGCAGGGGGAATAGCAATCAGCCCCAGCATTTT
CDR3aa: CAWSSGSGRGNSNQPQHF
abundance: -
v_gene: TRBV30
j_gene: TRBJ1-5
d_gene: TRBD1

CDR3nt: TGTGCCAGCAGCTTAGACGGGGAGGACCTGAGCGGCACTGAAGCTTTCTTT
CDR3aa: CASSLDGEDLSGTEAFF
abundance: -
v_gene: TRBV11-2
j_gene: TRBJ1-1
d_gene: -

CDR3nt: TGTGCCATCAGTGAGTCTGGCCGTCGGGACAGGGACACCGGGGAGCTGTTTTTT
CDR3aa: CAISESGRRDRDTGELFF
abundance: -
v_gene: TRBV10-3
j_gene: TRBJ2-2
d_gene: TRBD1

CDR3nt: TGTGCCAGCAGCCAAGTGGGTACGGCGGGGGGGCCGGGGACCCAGTACTTC
CDR3aa: CASSQVGTAGGPGTQYF
abundance: -
v_gene: TRBV4-2
j_gene: TRBJ2-5
d_gene: TRBD2

CDR3nt: TGTGCCAGCAGTTACTCCCGAGGTGGATACACTGAAGCTTTCTTT
CDR3aa: CASSYSRGGYTEAFF
abundance: -
v_gene: TRBV6-5
j_gene: TRBJ1-1
d_gene: -

CDR3nt: TGCGCCAGCAAGTACTTCGCGGAGGCTGAAGCTTTCTTT
CDR3aa: CASKYFAEAEAFF
abundance: -
v_gene: TRBV5-1
j_gene: TRBJ1-1
d_gene: -

CDR3nt: TGTGCCAGCTCACTCACAGGGGGCGCCTCCTATAATTCACCCCTCCACTTT
CDR3aa: CASSLTGGASYNSPLHF
abundance: -
v_gene: TRBV18
j_gene: TRBJ1-6
d_gene: TRBD1

CDR3nt: TGTGCCAGCACCCGGACTAGCGGGGGGGTTTATGAGCAGTTCTTC
CDR3aa: CASTRTSGGVYEQFF
abundance: -
v_gene: TRBV27
j_gene: TRBJ2-1
d_gene: TRBD2

CDR3nt: TGTGCCAGCAGCGTAGATATGGCAGGGTGGCCAACAGATACGCAGTATTTT
CDR3aa: CASSVDMAGWPTDTQYF
abundance: -
v_gene: TRBV9
j_gene: TRBJ2-3
d_gene: -

CDR3nt: TGTGCCAGCAGCGTAGCTACGCGGGGGGGCGGGAATGAGCAGTTCTTC
CDR3aa: CASSVATRGGGNEQFF
abundance: -
v_gene: TRBV9
j_gene: TRBJ2-1
d_gene: TRBD2

CDR3nt: TGTGCCAGCGGACTGACAGGGGTTATTCACGAGCAGTACTTC
CDR3aa: CASGLTGVIHEQYF
abundance: -
v_gene: TRBV6-5
j_gene: TRBJ2-7
d_gene: TRBD1

CDR3nt: TGTGCCAGTAGTACGACAGGCTCCCAGGGTGGCTACACCTTC
CDR3aa: CASSTTGSQGGYTF
abundance: -
v_gene: TRBV19
j_gene: TRBJ1-2
d_gene: -

CDR3nt: TGTGCCAGCAGTGGTTCCACAGGGGACCCCTATGGCTACACCTTC
CDR3aa: CASSGSTGDPYGYTF
abundance: -
v_gene: TRBV6-6
j_gene: TRBJ1-2
d_gene: TRBD1

CDR3nt: TGTGCCAGTAGTACCCCTGGCGGGACCTACGAGCAGTACTTC
CDR3aa: CASSTPGGTYEQYF
abundance: -
v_gene: TRBV19
j_gene: TRBJ2-7
d_gene: -

CDR3nt: TGTGCCAGCAGTGATGACAGCACTGAAGCTTTCTTT
CDR3aa: CASSDDSTEAFF
abundance: once
v_gene: TRBV2
j_gene: TRBJ1-1
d_gene: -

CDR3nt: TGTGCCAGCAGCTTGGAGGGGAGGGGAATGAACACTGAAGCTTTCTTT
CDR3aa: CASSLEGRGMNTEAFF
abundance: -
v_gene: TRBV5-4
j_gene: TRBJ1-1
d_gene: -

CDR3nt: TGTGCCAGCAGCCCCCAGAACACCGGGGAGCTGTTTTTT
CDR3aa: CASSPQNTGELFF
abundance: -
v_gene: TRBV5-4
j_gene: TRBJ2-2
d_gene: -

CDR3nt: TGTGCCAGCAGCTCCCTACAGGGCACCGGGGAGCTGTTTTTT
CDR3aa: CASSSLQGTGELFF
abundance: once
v_gene: TRBV7-6
j_gene: TRBJ2-2
d_gene: -

CDR3nt: TGTGCCAGCAGTGACAGGGCGAACACTGAAGCTTTCTTT
CDR3aa: CASSDRANTEAFF
abundance: -
v_gene: TRBV6-1
j_gene: TRBJ1-1
d_gene: -

CDR3nt: TGTGCCAGCAGTTACGGCCGGTCGGGTGAGCAGTTCTTC
CDR3aa: CASSYGRSGEQFF
abundance: -
v_gene: TRBV6-5
j_gene: TRBJ2-1
d_gene: -

CDR3nt: TGTGCCAGCAGCCTAACCGGGACTAGCGGGACCTACGAGCAGTACTTC
CDR3aa: CASSLTGTSGTYEQYF
abundance: -
v_gene: TRBV7-2
j_gene: TRBJ2-7
d_gene: TRBD2

CDR3nt: TGTGCCAGCAGCCAAGATTGGACTAGCGGGGCTTACGAGCAGTACTTC
CDR3aa: CASSQDWTSGAYEQYF
abundance: -
v_gene: TRBV4-2
j_gene: TRBJ2-7
d_gene: TRBD2

CDR3nt: TGTGCCAGCAGCTCGGGAGCGGGGACAAACACCGGGGAGCTGTTTTTT
CDR3aa: CASSSGAGTNTGELFF
abundance: once
v_gene: TRBV11-3
j_gene: TRBJ2-2
d_gene: -

CDR3nt: TGTGCCAGCAGTAGCCGGGACTCTGGAAACACCATATATTTT
CDR3aa: CASSSRDSGNTIYF
abundance: -
v_gene: TRBV6-5
j_gene: TRBJ1-3
d_gene: -

CDR3nt: TGTGCCAGCAGCTACCGCGGCACAGATACGCAGTATTTT
CDR3aa: CASSYRGTDTQYF
abundance: -
v_gene: TRBV5-8
j_gene: TRBJ2-3
d_gene: -

CDR3nt: TGTGCCAGCAGGGACAGAGAGGGCTCACCCCTCCACTTT
CDR3aa: CASRDREGSPLHF
abundance: -
v_gene: TRBV2
j_gene: TRBJ1-6
d_gene: -

CDR3nt: TGTGCCAGCAGCTTAGAAGACAGGGGATGGGCTGAAGCTTTCTTT
CDR3aa: CASSLEDRGWAEAFF
abundance: -
v_gene: TRBV11-1
j_gene: TRBJ1-1
d_gene: TRBD1

CDR3nt: TGTGCCAGCAGCCACCGACTAGCGGGGAATGAGCAGTTCTTC
CDR3aa: CASSHRLAGNEQFF
abundance: -
v_gene: TRBV7-6
j_gene: TRBJ2-1
d_gene: TRBD2

CDR3nt: TGCGCCAGCAGCGGGGTGCGGGCAGGGGTCAACACCGGGGAGCTGTTTTTT
CDR3aa: CASSGVRAGVNTGELFF
abundance: -
v_gene: TRBV5-1
j_gene: TRBJ2-2
d_gene: -

CDR3nt: TGTGCCAGCTGCCTAAGGGGGAACACCGGGGAGCTGTTTTTT
CDR3aa: CASCLRGNTGELFF
abundance: -
v_gene: TRBV6-1
j_gene: TRBJ2-2
d_gene: -

CDR3nt: TGTGCCAGCAGCCCCGCGGCCGCCTACGAGCAGTACTTC
CDR3aa: CASSPAAAYEQYF
abundance: -
v_gene: TRBV5-4
j_gene: TRBJ2-7
d_gene: -

CDR3nt: TGCGCCAGCAGCCTGACAGGGGGCAACACTGAAGCTTTCTTT
CDR3aa: CASSLTGGNTEAFF
abundance: -
v_gene: TRBV5-1
j_gene: TRBJ1-1
d_gene: TRBD1